A selection of T cell receptor beta chains follows, all from one sample in a study of molecular identifiers for immune sequencing clone quantification. In TCRdb, the PCR reads were re-called with MiXCR into one record per CDR3 protein. The top ten hold around 3.8% of the sample, which has 100,000 or so distinct CDR3 sequences, roughly 34% seen once. Source material: naive CD8+ T cells from blood, with Jurkat cell RNA spiked in. The receptors come from a human donor in good health. Some libraries in this study had Jurkat cell RNA spiked in. CDR3s include the opening cysteine and the closing phenylalanine or tryptophan.

TRBV29-1 16 CSVESTTSVWTDTQYF
TRBV7-9 16 CASSPGTSGSTDTQYF
TRBV13 16 CTSSLVEDYRNNEQFF
TRBV6-1 14 CAGSTTSGVYEQYF
TRBV7-9 12 CASSPAPDTQYF
TRBV4-2 17 CASSQERLAARTDTQYF
TRBV6-2/TRBV6-3 13 CASRDATFEKLFF
TRBV2 16 CASTPREGAAGEKLFF
TRBV4-3 15 CASSQVITEYNEQFF
TRBV24-1 19 CATSDFEGRSGQGSGELFF
TRBV6-5 14 CASSTGGGTYEQYF
TRBV13 16 CASSLSIIGNKHIQYF
TRBV13 15 CASGAYRAANYGYTF
TRBV7-9 15 CASKGFAARDNEQFF
TRBV12-3/TRBV12-4 12 CASSPYYNEQFF
TRBV19 14 CASSPLGGNQPQHF
TRBV28 18 CASSFDGVRIQSSYEQYF
TRBV24-1 15 CATSEEPTNTGELFF
TRBV10-3 14 CGICDQGDKNIQYF
TRBV4-3 15 CASSQGQGIYNEQFF
TRBV29-1 14 CSVVPGNGYNEQFF
TRBV20-1 14 CSERSQGEMYEQCF
TRBV5-1 16 CASWTSGQGYSYEQYF
TRBV3-1 16 CASRNRLAGAQETQYF
TRBV12-3/TRBV12-4 12 CASSLVSDIQYF
TRBV27 12 CASSLDRAEQFF
TRBV6-2/TRBV6-3 13 CASSDGYPYEQYF